Each of the 24 T cell receptor beta chains below was sequenced from the same sample in a study of post-analysis software for immune sequencing data. Overall study results and limits: Among roughly five TRBV segments more frequent in patients than controls were TRBV5-6, TRBV5-1 and TRBV20-1.

For these receptors, no antigen is known. Carried by the TCR beta cDNA libraries were unique molecular identifiers. TCRdb processed the PCR reads anew with MiXCR; each CDR3 protein has one entry. This table holds roughly 600,000 distinct CDR3 sequences, roughly 46% found once. Input material: blood. These receptors all stem from a girl between 5 and 17 years old with multiple sclerosis.

This clonotype was seen a handful of times. In DNA form, the CDR3 reads TGTGCCAGCAAAAAAAGCGGGAGGGAGGAGCAGTTCTTC. Encoded protein: CASKKSGREEQFF. This chain connects TRBV27 to TRBJ2-1, with 10 bases fitting TRBD2. From germline, CDR1 is MNHEY and CDR2 SMNVEV (reference sequence). V was pared by 7 bases and J by 10 bases, with 7 bases of the junction left unmatched. The CDR3 is 13 amino acids.

The chain is built from TRBV29-1 and TRBJ2-7, with a tentative D call TRBD2 (5 bases). Trimming shortened V by 2 bases and J by 5 bases, and 7 bases separated the two germline ends. The germline gives CDR1 SQVTM, CDR2 ANQGSEA. The CDR3 sequence is 11 residues long. CDR3 bases: TGCAGCGTTGAACGGGGAGACGAGCAGTACTTC. Translating gives CSVERGDEQYF.

This sequence joins TRBV27 and TRBJ2-7, with TRBD2 matching 8 bases. This CDR3 spans 18 amino acids. In germline, CDR1 is MNHEY, CDR2 SMNVEV (reference sequence). Trimming at V came to 4 bases and at J to 7 bases, leaving 21 bases not matched to a gene. The CDR3 protein is CASSWAPGGLILSNEQYF. The DNA of the CDR3 is TGTGCCAGCAGTTGGGCCCCGGGGGGGCTCATCCTCTCCAATGAGCAGTACTTC.

This chain links TRBV12-3 or TRBV12-4 with TRBJ2-6; 7 positions agree with TRBD1. The CDR3 consists of 15 residues. The V and J ends lost 7 bases and 4 bases, in that order; junction bases with no gene match: 7. CDR3: CASIQQGTGANVLTF. The DNA for the CDR3 is TGTGCCAGCATCCAACAGGGGACAGGGGCCAACGTCCTGACTTTC.

With regard to this clonotype: One junction end disagrees with the germline gene, perhaps due to a read error. The J gene is TRBJ2-3, the V gene TRBV12-3 or TRBV12-4, with TRBD1 identical over 7 bases. The CDR3 sequence is 14 residues long. CDR3 nucleotides: TGTGCCAGCAGATCGACAGGGATAGCAGATATGCAGTATTTT. It yields the protein CASRSTGIADMQYF.

There are a few counts of this clonotype. The chain recombines TRBV5-1 with TRBJ2-3; D not resolved. V was clipped by 0 bases and J by 6 bases, with 5 bases between them. The CDR3 is 12 amino acids. Germline V CDR1 and CDR2: SGHRS, YFSETQ. In DNA form, the CDR3 reads TGCGCCAGCAGCTTGGAGATGGATACGCAGTATTTT. Residues: CASSLEMDTQYF.

The table lists this clonotype with a few counts. As DNA, the CDR3 is TGTGCCATCAGTGGGACAGGGGCTCGAGAGACCCAGTACTTC. Its protein is CAISGTGARETQYF. The chain uses TRBV10-3 and TRBJ2-7, with TRBD1 identical over 9 bases. The J call may be mistaken, given a closer DNA end match to TRBJ2-5. The CDR3 consists of 14 residues. Germline lookup yields CDR1 ENHRY and CDR2 SYGVKD.

The rearrangement joins TRBV20-1 to TRBJ2-3; no firm D call. CDR3 length: 13 residues. V was cut by 2 bases and J by 6 bases, with 12 bases left in between. CDR1 and CDR2 from the germline V gene are DFQATT and SNEGSKA (reference sequence). The CDR3 loop reads CSARLMGWDTQYF. For the CDR3, the DNA is TGCAGTGCTAGACTTATGGGGTGGGATACGCAGTATTTT.

The rearrangement joins TRBV7-3 to TRBJ2-7; TRBD2 matches at 10 bases. The DNA matches TRBJ2-5 better at its end, which makes the J call doubtful. The CDR3 sequence is 16 residues long. Germline V gene lookup returns CDR1 SGHTA and CDR2 FQGTGA. The CDR3 DNA is TGTGCCAGCAGCCCTTCGGGACTAGCGTTATCAGAGACCCAGTACTTC. Its protein is CASSPSGLALSETQYF.

Note on this clonotype: This may be a read error: a much more frequent sequence differs by one nucleotide. J is TRBJ2-6 and V is TRBV12-3 or TRBV12-4; no clear D gene. This CDR3 has 17 residues. Trimming left V 8 bases short and J 2 bases short, with 19 bases between. CDR3 DNA sequence: TGTGCCAGCCTTAAGGGCCAGCTTATCCCTGGGGCCAACGTCCTGACTTTC. This encodes CASLKGQLIPGANVLTF.

V gene TRBV9 combines with J gene TRBJ2-5; perhaps TRBD2 as D (6 bases). The CDR3 is 15 residues long. CDR1 SGDLS and CDR2 YYNGEE come from the germline V gene. Trimming stripped 0 bases from V and 1 base from J, with 10 bases between. The CDR3 sequence: CASSVEDYSQETQYF. As DNA, the CDR3 is TGTGCCAGCAGCGTAGAGGACTACTCCCAAGAGACCCAGTACTTC.

The V gene is TRBV7-2, the J gene TRBJ2-7; 8 bases line up with TRBD2. Germline V CDR1 and CDR2: SGHTA, FQGNSA. V shed 4 bases and J 0 bases; nucleotides not matched to a gene: 5. The CDR3 has 15 residues. Written as DNA, the CDR3 is TGTGCCAGCAGCTATCGCGGGGGGATCTCCTACGAGCAGTACTTC. This encodes CASSYRGGISYEQYF.

The chain carries TRBV5-1 and TRBJ2-5; 9 bases line up with TRBD2. The J segment lost 3 bases and the V segment lost 5 bases, leaving 5 bases of the junction unmatched. The V gene's germline CDR1 is SGHRS and CDR2 YFSETQ. The CDR3 is 14 amino acids. CDR3 DNA sequence: TGCGCCAGCAGGCAACAGCGGGGGGAAGAGACCCAGTACTTC. This gives the protein CASRQQRGEETQYF.

This clonotype was found a few times. The V gene is TRBV20-1, the J gene TRBJ2-7; D uncertain. There are 12 residues in the CDR3. The V gene lost 7 bases and the J gene lost 3 bases, with 13 bases spanning the gap. Germline assignment: CDR1 DFQATT and CDR2 SNEGSKA (reference sequence). DNA for the CDR3: TGCAGTGTTACGGGCGGAAGCTACGAGCAGTACTTC. Protein product: CSVTGGSYEQYF.

The chain has TRBV12-3 or TRBV12-4 and TRBJ2-1, with D possibly called TRBD1 or TRBD2 (7 bases each). This CDR3 spans 12 amino acids. V lost 6 bases, J lost 10 bases, and 13 bases lay in between. Written as DNA, the CDR3 is TGTGCCAGCAGGAGCGGGACAGCGGAGCAGTTCTTC. Its translation is CASRSGTAEQFF.

CDR3 region: CASSLYGGRAGQKDQPQHF. CDR3 coding DNA: TGTGCCAGCAGCTTATATGGAGGGAGAGCAGGACAGAAAGATCAGCCCCAGCATTTT. This chain joins TRBV7-9 and TRBJ1-5; tentative D call: TRBD1 (6 bases). V gave up 2 bases and J gave up 5 bases, with 25 bases separating them. CDR1 is SEHNR and CDR2 is FQNEAQ in the germline V gene (reference sequence). The CDR3 totals 19 residues.

The CDR3 is CASSLSFGTHRGPSRYNEQFF. In DNA, the CDR3 is TGTGCCAGCAGTTTAAGTTTCGGGACACACAGGGGACCCTCCCGATACAATGAGCAGTTCTTC. The gene calls are TRBV12-3 or TRBV12-4 and TRBJ2-1, with TRBD1 matching over 7 bases. The CDR3 consists of 21 residues. Unmatched junction bases numbered 23, after V lost 2 bases and J lost 4 bases.

A few counts support this clonotype. This rearrangement joins TRBV20-1 to TRBJ2-3, with 8 nucleotides matching TRBD2. With 3 bases clipped from V and 0 bases from J, the junction kept 5 bases outside the gene matches. Germline-derived CDR1 and CDR2 are DFQATT and SNEGSKA (reference sequence). The CDR3 loop spans 15 amino acids. CDR3 residues: CSASRLAGSTDTQYF. Here the CDR3 DNA reads TGCAGTGCTAGTAGGCTAGCGGGTAGCACAGATACGCAGTATTTT.

The V and J genes are TRBV12-3 or TRBV12-4 and TRBJ1-5, with D maybe TRBD1 (5 bases). The length of the CDR3 is 14 residues. V was shortened by 6 bases and J by 4 bases, with 13 bases between the two germline ends. CDR3 residues: CASRPGRLNQPQHF. CDR3 sequence (DNA): TGTGCCAGCAGACCGGGGCGGTTAAATCAGCCCCAGCATTTT.

The V and J genes are TRBV12-3 or TRBV12-4 and TRBJ1-2; a possible D gene is TRBD1 (6 bases). V was trimmed by 6 bases and J by 5 bases, leaving 16 bases between them. The CDR3 runs to 14 residues. The CDR3 loop reads CASSRGGAEYGYTF. CDR3 bases: TGTGCCAGCAGCCGAGGGGGGGCGGAATATGGCTACACCTTC.

This clonotype has more than one count but fewer than ten. The rearrangement links TRBV7-8 to TRBJ2-1; the match to TRBD1 covers 7 bases. Germline assignment: CDR1 SGHVS and CDR2 FQNEAQ. After removal of 5 bases from V and 9 bases from J, the junction contained 10 bases not matched to a gene. The CDR3 has 14 residues. In nucleotides, the CDR3 is TGTGCCAGCAGCCTTCGACAGGGTCTAGGTGAGCAGTTCTTC. It encodes CASSLRQGLGEQFF.

This clonotype was found a few times. The rearrangement links TRBV15 to TRBJ2-5; TRBD1 might be the D (6 bases). The end of the DNA is better explained by TRBJ2-7, so the J call may be wrong. The CDR3 extends over 12 amino acids. From germline, CDR1 is LNHNV and CDR2 YYDKDF (reference sequence). DNA for the CDR3: TGTGCCACCAGCACAGCAGGGGCCGAGCAGTACTTC. Translating it yields CATSTAGAEQYF.

V and J are TRBV4-1 and TRBJ1-5; D unresolved. Germline V gene sequence: CDR1 MGHRA, CDR2 YSYEKL. This CDR3 has 15 amino acids. Trimming pared 4 bases from V and 4 bases from J, leaving 14 bases between. In DNA, the CDR3 is TGCGCCAGCAGCCGGTTCATGGGAGGGAATCAGCCCCAGCATTTT. Its translation: CASSRFMGGNQPQHF.

This chain connects TRBV5-1 to TRBJ2-7, with D hard to call. Matching the DNA end better, TRBJ2-5 makes the J call doubtful. This CDR3 is built from 18 residues. CDR1 SGHRS and CDR2 YFSETQ come from the germline V gene. DNA of the CDR3: TGCGCCAGCAGCTATCAGACGCAGATAAGAATAGGTTTCGAGACCCAGTACTTC. The encoded protein is CASSYQTQIRIGFETQYF.